Listed here are 10 T cell receptor beta chains from one sample, sequenced in a study of beta chain features in type 1 diabetes. Expressed TCRB transcripts were sequenced because the isolated RNA had all been reverse transcribed beforehand. Profiling relied on immunoSEQ multiplex PCR, and the TCRdb table lists in-frame clones only, not all of them. Of over 100,000 clones in the sample, approximately 37% were seen once. The source material was stem cell memory CD4+ T cells from blood. These receptors came from a woman under 30 in good health.

The chain joins TRBV4-1 to TRBJ1-5, with 7 nucleotides matching TRBD1. Germline assignment: CDR1 MGHRA and CDR2 YSYEKL. Germline trimming cut 0 bases from V and 6 bases from J; bases unmatched to any gene: 5. This CDR3 has 15 residues. The CDR3 nucleotides read TGCGCCAGCAGCCAAGATCAGGGGGTGGGTCAGCCCCAGCATTTT. Amino acids: CASSQDQGVGQPQHF.

V is TRBV9 and J is TRBJ1-1, with D tentatively TRBD1 (5 bases). CDR3 length: 13 amino acids. The germline V gene encodes CDR1 SGDLS and CDR2 YYNGEE. The V gene lost 4 bases and the J gene lost 5 bases, with 12 bases spanning the gap. CDR3: CASSPDSWTEAFF. CDR3 nucleotides: TGTGCCAGCAGCCCCGACAGTTGGACTGAAGCTTTCTTT.

The gene calls are TRBV28 and TRBJ1-1; TRBD1 matches 7 bases. V gave up 4 bases and J gave up 1 base; unmatched junction bases: 6. Germline values: CDR1 MDHEN, CDR2 SYDVKM. This CDR3 is 15 amino acids long. In DNA form, the CDR3 reads TGTGCCAGCAGTTCTCTGACAGGGAAGAACACTGAAGCTTTCTTT. Translation gives CASSSLTGKNTEAFF.

Only a few counts were recorded for this clone. The V call is TRBV28, the J call TRBJ2-7; D perhaps matches TRBD1 (5 bases). Trimming removed 7 bases from V and 1 base from J, with 14 bases in between. Germline CDR1 MDHEN, CDR2 SYDVKM. CDR3 length equals 14 residues. Here the CDR3 DNA reads TGTGCCAGCACCATCGCTGGGGCGTCCTACGAGCAGTACTTC. Translated: CASTIAGASYEQYF.

V gene TRBV30 combines with J gene TRBJ2-7; the D gene is possibly TRBD1 (5 bases). The CDR3 has 13 residues. Trimming removed 0 bases at V and 2 bases at J, with 8 bases between. CDR1 and CDR2 from the germline V gene are GTSNPN and SVGIG (reference sequence). The CDR3 region has the DNA TGTGCCTGGAGTGTAGACAGCCCCTACGAGCAGTACTTC. It codes for CAWSVDSPYEQYF. Drawing the rest from reference TRBV30 and TRBJ2-7, the complete variable domain is SQTIHQWPATLVQPVGSPLSLECTVEGTSNPNLYWYRQAAGRGLQLLFYSVGIGQISSEVPQNLSASRPQDRQFILSSKKLLLSDSGFYLCAWSVDSPYEQYFGPGTRLTVT.

The genes are TRBV7-2 and TRBJ1-6; TRBD1 is a possible D gene (6 bases). Germline V gene sequence: CDR1 SGHTA, CDR2 FQGNSA. The CDR3 spans 13 residues. V was cut by 4 bases and J by 14 bases, with 15 bases left in between. In nucleotides, the CDR3 is TGTGCCAGCAGCTCCAGGGGAATTGGGGCCCTCCACTTT. It is translated as CASSSRGIGALHF.

Only one count was recorded for this clone. This sequence joins TRBV23-1 and TRBJ2-1, with a possible D match to TRBD2 (5 bases). TRBV23-1 is treated as an ORF (open reading frame) with a function not yet certain. This CDR3 comprises 14 residues. Trimming took off 0 bases at V and 7 bases at J, with 10 bases between the two ends. CDR3 bases: TGCGCCAGCAGTCAATCCGGGCCGGGGAATGAGCAGTTCTTC. Protein product: CASSQSGPGNEQFF.

This chain connects TRBV29-1 to TRBJ1-1; D call uncertain. The V gene lost 2 bases and the J gene lost 2 bases, with 6 bases spanning the gap. CDR3 length: 12 amino acids. Germline V gene lookup returns CDR1 SQVTM and CDR2 ANQGSEA. In DNA form, the CDR3 reads TGCAGCGTTGAAAATCTTAACACTGAAGCTTTCTTT. Translated, it gives CSVENLNTEAFF.

This chain connects TRBV25-1 to TRBJ2-1, with 12 bases identical to TRBD1. The CDR3 loop spans 14 amino acids. CDR1 and CDR2 from the germline V gene are MGHDK and SYGVNS. The V segment lost 4 bases and the J segment 10 bases; nucleotides outside the gene matches: 5. As DNA, the CDR3 is TGTGCCAGCAGTGGGGACAGGGGGCCCGGGGAGCAGTTCTTC. Its protein is CASSGDRGPGEQFF.

The rearrangement uses TRBV30 and TRBJ1-3; no clear D. The CDR3 is made up of 13 amino acids. Germline CDR1 GTSNPN, CDR2 SVGIG (reference sequence). Trimming left V 6 bases short and J 2 bases short, with 11 bases between. Here the CDR3 reads CACVKRAGNTIYF. CDR3 sequence (DNA): TGTGCCTGTGTCAAGCGAGCTGGAAACACCATATATTTT.